Sequencing of this TCR beta chain was carried out in a study of T cell repertoires in cytomegalovirus infection. Germline V gives CDR1 SGHVS, CDR2 FNYEAQ. This CDR3 region has 17 residues. The V and J ends lost 5 bases and 3 bases respectively, with 20 bases between them. TCRdb reprocessed the reads via MiXCR and lists one record per CDR3 protein. This table holds tens of thousands of distinct CDR3 sequences, 4% found once. This clonotype appeared many times. This clonotype originated in a human donor in good health (CMV status not recorded). Some clones in this sample may be carry-over from other donors' samples. Sequences were obtained from PBMCs. This sequence joins TRBV7-6 and TRBJ1-5; D may be TRBD1 (5 bases). As DNA, the CDR3 is TGTGCCAGCAGCCCCTTGGGGGGGTCCCCACCCAATCAGCCCCAGCATTTT. It specifies CASSPLGGSPPNQPQHF.